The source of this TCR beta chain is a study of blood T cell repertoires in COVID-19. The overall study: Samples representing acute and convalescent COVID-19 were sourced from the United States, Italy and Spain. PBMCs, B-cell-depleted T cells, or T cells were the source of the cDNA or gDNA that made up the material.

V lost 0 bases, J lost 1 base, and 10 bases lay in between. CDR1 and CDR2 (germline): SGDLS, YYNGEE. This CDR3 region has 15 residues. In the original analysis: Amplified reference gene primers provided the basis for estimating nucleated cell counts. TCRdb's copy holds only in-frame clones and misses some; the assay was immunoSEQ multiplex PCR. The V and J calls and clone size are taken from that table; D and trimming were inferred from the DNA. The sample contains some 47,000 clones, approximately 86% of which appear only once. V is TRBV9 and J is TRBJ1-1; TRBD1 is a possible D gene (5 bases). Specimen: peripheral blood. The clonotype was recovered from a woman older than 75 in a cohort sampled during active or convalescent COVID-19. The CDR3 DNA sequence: TGTGCCAGCAGCGTAGTGCAGGGTTCGAACACTGAAGCTTTCTTT. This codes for CASSVVQGSNTEAFF.